This TCR beta chain was identified during a study of cytotoxic CD8 clonotypes in ibrutinib-treated CLL. Study-level findings and limits: Baseline clonality exceeded age-matched healthy donors and tracked circulating CD8+ T-cell counts. Sustained-remission patients were sampled at different times than progressing patients were. Among the clonotypes, public ones were uncommon and contracted or held stable on treatment.

With 4 bases removed from V and 4 bases from J, the gap between germline ends came to 7 bases. The CDR3 consists of 13 residues. The germline CDR1 and CDR2 sequences are LNHNV and YYDKDF (reference sequence). Targeted sequencing depth ranged from 1 in 200,000 to 1 in 1 million T cells. This table comes from immunoSEQ multiplex PCR, and its TCRdb copy is limited to in-frame clones, with some not included. The table shows about 45,000 clones, with 65% occurring only once. This clone came up once. Its antigen remains unidentified. The starting material was PBMCs, obtained after 24 months of ibrutinib treatment. The gene calls are TRBV15 and TRBJ2-2; D remains unclear. This TCR came from a human donor with chronic lymphocytic leukemia. CDR3 in DNA: TGTGCCACCAGCACCCCACCCACCGGGGAGCTGTTTTTT. Its protein product is CATSTPPTGELFF.